This is a list of T cell receptor beta chains from one sample in a study of cytomegalovirus exposure and HLA in healthy donors. Assay: immunoSEQ multiplex PCR; the TCRdb copy retains only in-frame clones and omits some. The table includes approximately 150,000 clones, 77% detected once. Material: PBMCs. Receptors were obtained from a woman aged 35 to 49 in good health and CMV-seropositive. Each CDR3 is given with its conserved first and last residue. A D gene is named only where the DNA matches it firmly. Clone size is given for some rows only: seen once, a few or many times, or a class if the clone is expanded.

>.|TRBD1|TRBJ1-2|TRBV7-2
TGTGCCAGCAGCACCGGACAGGGAGGCGTCATCGGCTACACCTTC
CASSTGQGGVIGYTF
>.|TRBD1|TRBJ2-3|TRBV7-2
TGTGCCAGCAGCTCAACAGGGGTGTCCACAGATACGCAGTATTTT
CASSSTGVSTDTQYF
>.|.|TRBJ2-1|TRBV5-4
TGTGCCAGCAGCATCGGAGGGGCAGGATATGGGCAGTTCTTC
CASSIGGAGYGQFF
>.|.|TRBJ1-1|TRBV30
TGTGCCTGGCAGGGACTAAACACTGAAGCTTTCTTT
CAWQGLNTEAFF
>once|.|TRBJ1-3|TRBV7-2
TGTGCCAGCAGCCCAAGCGTTGGAGACTCTGGAAACACCATATATTTT
CASSPSVGDSGNTIYF
>.|.|TRBJ1-5|TRBV7-9
TGTGCCAGCAGCTTAGAGACGGGGGTCAATCAGCCCCAGCATTTT
CASSLETGVNQPQHF
>.|.|TRBJ1-5|TRBV15
TGTGCCACCAGCAGATCTGGGGGCGCCGGCAATCAGCCCCAGCATTTT
CATSRSGGAGNQPQHF
>.|TRBD2|TRBJ2-1|TRBV4-3
TGCGCCAGCAGCCAAGAGGGGGGGACCTACAATGAGCAGTTCTTC
CASSQEGGTYNEQFF
>.|.|TRBJ2-1|TRBV7-9
TGTGCCAGCAGCTTCGCACCACTTTACCCTCCATCCAATGAGCAGTTCTTC
CASSFAPLYPPSNEQFF
>once|TRBD2|TRBJ2-3|TRBV7-2
TGTGCCAGCAGCTTAGGGCTAGCGGGTACCTCAGATACGCAGTATTTT
CASSLGLAGTSDTQYF
>few|TRBD1|TRBJ1-2|TRBV5-6
TGTGCCAGCAGCGTCTTTACAGGGGGCCCCTATGGCTACACCTTC
CASSVFTGGPYGYTF
>.|TRBD1|TRBJ1-1|TRBV5-1
TGCGCCAGCAGCAGGGACAGGGCCATGAACACTGAAGCTTTCTTT
CASSRDRAMNTEAFF
>.|TRBD2|TRBJ2-7|TRBV11-3
TGTGCCAGCAGCCGGACTAGCGGGAACTACGAGCAGTACTTC
CASSRTSGNYEQYF
>few|.|TRBJ1-5|TRBV21-1
TGTGCCAACGTAAAAGGGGATCAGCCCCAGCATTTT
CANVKGDQPQHF
>.|TRBD1|TRBJ1-6|TRBV7-2
TGTGCCAGCAGCTTACAAACCGGGACAGGGTATTCACCCCTCCACTTT
CASSLQTGTGYSPLHF
>.|TRBD2|TRBJ2-1|TRBV7-9
TGTGCCAGCAGCCCACCATCTAGCGGGTTCAATGAGCAGTTCTTC
CASSPPSSGFNEQFF
>.|.|TRBJ2-1|TRBV5-6
TGTGCCAGCGGCCGGGGGAACTCCTACAATGAGCAGTTCTTC
CASGRGNSYNEQFF
>.|.|TRBJ1-3|TRBV5-1
TGCGCCAGCAGCTTGGGACAGATCGGAAACACCATATATTTT
CASSLGQIGNTIYF
>once|TRBD2|TRBJ2-3|TRBV27
TGTGCCAGCAGTTTATCCGGGACTAGCGGGAGAGATACGCAGTATTTT
CASSLSGTSGRDTQYF
>.|.|TRBJ1-1|TRBV6-5
TGTGCCAGCAGTCCCCAGGGGAACACTGAAGCTTTCTTT
CASSPQGNTEAFF
>.|.|TRBJ2-7|TRBV28
TGTGCCAGCAGTTTATCCCCTCCCTCCGACAGGCCCTACGAGCAGTACTTC
CASSLSPPSDRPYEQYF
>.|TRBD1|TRBJ1-5|TRBV18
TGTGCCAGCTCACCGCCCGGGACAGGGTCCAATCAGCCCCAGCATTTT
CASSPPGTGSNQPQHF
>.|.|TRBJ2-7|TRBV19
TGTGCCAGTAGTTCCGGGGACTACGAGCAGTACTTC
CASSSGDYEQYF
>.|.|TRBJ1-1|TRBV4-3
TGCGCCAGCAGTTACGCAGGCCTGAACACTGAAGCTTTCTTT
CASSYAGLNTEAFF
>.|.|TRBJ1-2|TRBV14
TGTGCCAGCAGCCAACAACAAGGGGCTAACTATGGCTACACCTTC
CASSQQQGANYGYTF
>.|TRBD1|TRBJ1-6|TRBV18
TGTGCCAGCTCACTCGACAGGGACTCACCCCTCCACTTT
CASSLDRDSPLHF
>.|TRBD2|TRBJ2-2|TRBV10-3
TGTGCCATCAGTGGGCTAGCGGGGGGTTCGGACACCGGGGAGCTGTTTTTT
CAISGLAGGSDTGELFF
>.|.|TRBJ2-1|TRBV19
TGTGCCAGTAGGGGGAGTTCCAATGAGCAGTTCTTC
CASRGSSNEQFF
>.|TRBD2|TRBJ2-1|TRBV10-1
TGCGCCAGCAGTGAAACTAGCGGGATGTACAATGAGCAGTTCTTC
CASSETSGMYNEQFF
>.|TRBD1|TRBJ2-1|TRBV14
TGTGCCAGCAGTCCGACAGGGTTATACGAGCAGTTCTTC
CASSPTGLYEQFF
>.|TRBD2|TRBJ2-2|TRBV19
TGTGCCAGTGTATCACCCCGACTAGCAGCTACCGGGGAGCTGTTTTTT
CASVSPRLAATGELFF
>once|.|TRBJ2-3|TRBV2
TGTGCCAGCAGTGTGACGGGTACGCAGTATTTT
CASSVTGTQYF
>.|.|TRBJ1-1|TRBV30
TGTGCCTGGAGTTTAGGACTTAGGAACACTGAAGCTTTCTTT
CAWSLGLRNTEAFF
>once|TRBD1|TRBJ1-2|TRBV6-5
TGTGCCAGCAGTTCCTCATACAGGGGCTCGACTCATGGCTACACCTTC
CASSSSYRGSTHGYTF
>.|TRBD2|TRBJ2-5|TRBV6-5
TGTGCCAGCAGTTACGGACTAGCGGGGGGAGAGACCCAGTACTTC
CASSYGLAGGETQYF
>few|.|TRBJ1-1|TRBV11-2
TGTGCCAGCAGCTTCGACAGAGCCGTTAGGGATGAAGCTTTCTTT
CASSFDRAVRDEAFF
>.|.|TRBJ1-6|TRBV7-2
TGTGCCAGCATCGAAGGGGGGGGCCAGCGCTATAATTCACCCCTCCACTTT
CASIEGGGQRYNSPLHF
>.|TRBD1|TRBJ1-4|TRBV5-5
TGTGCCAGCAGCTTGGGGACAGGGATAAGTGAAAAACTGTTTTTT
CASSLGTGISEKLFF
>.|TRBD2|TRBJ2-7|TRBV4-3
TGCGCCAGCAGCCAAGGGGGGGGTAGCGGGATAGGTGAGCAGTACTTC
CASSQGGGSGIGEQYF
>.|TRBD2|TRBJ2-1|TRBV4-3
TGCGCCAGCGCCGGGACTAGCAGTTCCTCGGGCTCCTACAATGAGCAGTTCTTC
CASAGTSSSSGSYNEQFF
>.|.|TRBJ1-6|TRBV4-1
TGCGCCAGCAGCATCGCAGGGATGGGGGGTAATTCACCCCTCCACTTT
CASSIAGMGGNSPLHF
>.|TRBD1|TRBJ2-1|TRBV19
TGTGCCAGTACCCCTCCCCCGACAGGGTCCCGCTACAATGAGCAGTTCTTC
CASTPPPTGSRYNEQFF
>.|.|TRBJ1-4|TRBV18
TGTGCCAGCTCACCGATCCACGTGGGCGGGAATAATGAAAAACTGTTTTTT
CASSPIHVGGNNEKLFF